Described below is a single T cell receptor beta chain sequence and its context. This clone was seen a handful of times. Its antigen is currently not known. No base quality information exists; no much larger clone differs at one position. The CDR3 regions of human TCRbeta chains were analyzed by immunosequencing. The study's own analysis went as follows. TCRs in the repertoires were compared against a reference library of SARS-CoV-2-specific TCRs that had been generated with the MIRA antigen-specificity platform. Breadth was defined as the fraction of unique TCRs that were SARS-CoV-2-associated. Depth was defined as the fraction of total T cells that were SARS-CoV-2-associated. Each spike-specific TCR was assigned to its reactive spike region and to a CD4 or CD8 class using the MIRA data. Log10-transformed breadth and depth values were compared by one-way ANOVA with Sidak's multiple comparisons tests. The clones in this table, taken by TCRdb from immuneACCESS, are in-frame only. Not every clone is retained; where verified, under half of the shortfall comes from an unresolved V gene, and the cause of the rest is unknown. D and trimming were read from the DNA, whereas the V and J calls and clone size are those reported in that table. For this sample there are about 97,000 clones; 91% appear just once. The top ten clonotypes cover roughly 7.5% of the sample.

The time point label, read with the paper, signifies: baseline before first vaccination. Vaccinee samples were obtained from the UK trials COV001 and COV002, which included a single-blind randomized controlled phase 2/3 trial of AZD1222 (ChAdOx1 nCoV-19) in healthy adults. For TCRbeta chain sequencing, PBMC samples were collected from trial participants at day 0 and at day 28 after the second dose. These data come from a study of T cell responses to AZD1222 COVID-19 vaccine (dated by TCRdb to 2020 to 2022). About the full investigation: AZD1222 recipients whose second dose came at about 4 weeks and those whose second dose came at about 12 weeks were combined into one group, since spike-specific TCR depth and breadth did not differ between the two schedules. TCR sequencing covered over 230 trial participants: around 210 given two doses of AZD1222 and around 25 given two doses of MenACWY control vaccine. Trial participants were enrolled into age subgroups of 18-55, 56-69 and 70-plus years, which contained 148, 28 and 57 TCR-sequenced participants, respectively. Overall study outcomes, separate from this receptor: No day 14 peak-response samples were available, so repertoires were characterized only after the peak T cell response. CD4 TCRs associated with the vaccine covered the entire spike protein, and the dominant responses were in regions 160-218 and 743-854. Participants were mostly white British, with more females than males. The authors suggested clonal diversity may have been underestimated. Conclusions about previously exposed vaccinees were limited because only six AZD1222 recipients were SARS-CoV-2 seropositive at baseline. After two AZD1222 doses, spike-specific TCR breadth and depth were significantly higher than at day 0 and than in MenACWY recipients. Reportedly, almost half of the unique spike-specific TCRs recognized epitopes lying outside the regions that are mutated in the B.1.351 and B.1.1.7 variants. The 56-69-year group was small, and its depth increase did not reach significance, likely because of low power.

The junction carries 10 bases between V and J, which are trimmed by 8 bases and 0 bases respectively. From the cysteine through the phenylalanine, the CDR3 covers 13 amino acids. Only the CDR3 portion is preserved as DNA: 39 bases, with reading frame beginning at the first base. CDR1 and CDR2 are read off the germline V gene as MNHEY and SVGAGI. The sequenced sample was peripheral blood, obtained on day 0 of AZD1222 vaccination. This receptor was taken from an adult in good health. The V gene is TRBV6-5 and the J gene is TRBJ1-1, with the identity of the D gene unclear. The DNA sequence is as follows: TGTGCCAGCGAGGCGTTAATGAACACTGAAGCTTTCTTT. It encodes CASEALMNTEAFF.